What follows are 7 T cell receptor beta chains derived from one specimen sequenced in a study of vaccination effects on CD4 cells after COVID-19. Culturing for about ten days preceded CD4+ T cell isolation. No antigen has been assigned to these receptors. Only in-frame clones appear in the TCRdb table, and some are missing; sequencing was by immunoSEQ multiplex PCR. The table records tens of thousands of clones, 55% to 75% of them present only once. Sequencing was performed on CD4+ T cells from PBMCs cultured without peptide, taken before COVID-19 vaccination. The receptors originated from a human donor who had a prior SARS-CoV-2 infection.

The chain uses TRBV23-1 and TRBJ1-5, with 11 bases aligning to TRBD1. TRBV23-1 is noted as an ORF with a role that remains uncertain. This CDR3 is 18 amino acids long. V trimming: 4 bases; J trimming: 3 bases; junction bases outside the gene matches: 11. The CDR3 DNA sequence: TGCGCCAGCAGTCCCAGGACAGGGGGCGGCTCAATCAATCAGCCCCAGCATTTT. Translating gives CASSPRTGGGSINQPQHF.

The chain is built from TRBV5-4 and TRBJ1-2; the D is unclear. The CDR3 loop spans 13 amino acids. The V gene's germline CDR1 is SGHNT and CDR2 YYREEE (reference sequence). V shed 0 bases and J shed 4 bases, with 7 bases lying between them. The DNA of the CDR3 is TGTGCCAGCAGCTTGGGCGGCAGCTATGGCTACACCTTC. Its protein product is CASSLGGSYGYTF.

The chain is built from TRBV7-8 and TRBJ2-3; D is unresolved. The V gene's germline CDR1 is SGHVS and CDR2 FQNEAQ. The CDR3 has 16 amino acids. Trimming stripped 2 bases from V and 2 bases from J, with 14 bases between. CDR3 residues: CASSLRRIKVTDTQYF. The CDR3 bases are TGTGCCAGCAGCTTAAGGCGCATTAAAGTCACAGATACGCAGTATTTT.

The gene calls are TRBV5-1 and TRBJ2-5, with D maybe TRBD1 (5 bases). Germline V gene lookup returns CDR1 SGHRS and CDR2 YFSETQ. With 4 bases removed from V and 5 bases from J, the gap between germline ends came to 12 bases. The CDR3 totals 13 residues. Here the CDR3 reads CASSRRVMETQYF. The CDR3 DNA reads TGCGCCAGCAGCCGCAGGGTAATGGAGACCCAGTACTTC.

The chain links TRBV10-3 to TRBJ1-3, with a tentative D call TRBD1 (5 bases). CDR3 size: 14 residues. From germline, CDR1 is ENHRY and CDR2 SYGVKD. V lost 7 bases, J lost 2 bases, and 12 bases lay in between. The DNA of the CDR3 is TGTGCCATCACCAACAGGCTTACTGGAAACACCATATATTTT. Amino acids: CAITNRLTGNTIYF.

Only a few counts were recorded for this clone. V gene TRBV2 combines with J gene TRBJ2-7; D is perhaps TRBD1 or TRBD2 (5 bases each). The CDR3 extends over 14 amino acids. Looked up from germline, CDR1 is SNHLY and CDR2 is FYNNEI. V lost 5 bases and J lost 2, with 13 bases in between. The CDR3 sequence is CASSRDGTPYEQYF. In DNA, the CDR3 is TGTGCCAGCAGTCGGGACGGGACCCCCTACGAGCAGTACTTC. The full variable domain, its missing parts supplied by reference TRBV2 and TRBJ2-7, is EPEVTQTPSHQVTQMGQEVILRCVPISNHLYFYWYRQILGQKVEFLVSFYNNEISEKSEIFDDQFSVERPDGSNFTLKIRSTKLEDSAMYFCASSRDGTPYEQYFGPGTRLTVT.

The genes are TRBV5-4 and TRBJ2-3; 7 bases are shared with TRBD1. This CDR3 has 16 residues. V trimming: 2 bases; J trimming: 2 bases; junction bases outside the gene matches: 8. Germline loops: CDR1 SGHNT, CDR2 YYREEE (reference sequence). The CDR3 bases are TGTGCCAGCAGCTTTTTGTCGGGACAGACCACAGATACGCAGTATTTT. The encoded protein is CASSFLSGQTTDTQYF. The entire variable domain, with the rest obtained from reference TRBV5-4 and TRBJ2-3, is as follows: ETGVTQSPTHLIKTRGQQVTLRCSSQSGHNTVSWYQQALGQGPQFIFQYYREEENGRGNFPPRFSGLQFPNYSSELNVNALELDDSALYLCASSFLSGQTTDTQYFGPGTRLTVL.